The sample holds a few counts of the clone carrying this T cell receptor beta chain. The data originate from a study of blood T cell repertoires in COVID-19. Study-level information: Sources were T cells, B-cell-depleted T cells, or PBMCs; the material itself was cDNA or gDNA.

The germline V and J ends were trimmed by 0 bases and 2 bases, with 10 bases remaining between them. The CDR3 length is 16 residues. CDR1 and CDR2 from the germline V gene are SGHVS and FQNEAQ. Sequenced by immunoSEQ multiplex PCR; TCRdb stores in-frame clones only, minus some. The sample consists of 250,000 to 300,000 clones, less than 90% of them appearing once. The material sequenced was peripheral blood. This chain joins TRBV7-8 and TRBJ2-2; a possible D gene is TRBD2 (7 bases). The receptor's source is a woman aged 70-85 years with COVID-19, enrolled during active disease. The CDR3 region has the DNA TGTGCCAGCAGCTTAGCGCGGGGGCCAAACACCGGGGAGCTGTTTTTT. Protein: CASSLARGPNTGELFF.